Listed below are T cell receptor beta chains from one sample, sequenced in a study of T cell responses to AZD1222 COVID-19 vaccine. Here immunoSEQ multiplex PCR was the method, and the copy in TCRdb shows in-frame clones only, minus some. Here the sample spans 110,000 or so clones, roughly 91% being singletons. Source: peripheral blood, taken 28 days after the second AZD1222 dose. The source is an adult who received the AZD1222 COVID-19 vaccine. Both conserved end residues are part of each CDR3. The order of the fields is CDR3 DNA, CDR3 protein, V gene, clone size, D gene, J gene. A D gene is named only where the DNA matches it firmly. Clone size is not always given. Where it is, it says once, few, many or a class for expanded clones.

CDR3 DNA: TGTGCCAGCAGCTTCTCTCCACGGTCCTGGGATGAGCAGTTCTTC; CDR3 protein: CASSFSPRSWDEQFF; V gene: TRBV11-1; clone size: NA; D gene: NA; J gene: TRBJ2-1
CDR3 DNA: TGCGCCAGCAGCCTCATTCGGGTCGACACTGAAGCTTTCTTT; CDR3 protein: CASSLIRVDTEAFF; V gene: TRBV5-1; clone size: NA; D gene: NA; J gene: TRBJ1-1
CDR3 DNA: TGTGCCAGCAGTTTAGGGTCCGATCATCAGCCCCAGCATTTT; CDR3 protein: CASSLGSDHQPQHF; V gene: TRBV6-6; clone size: NA; D gene: NA; J gene: TRBJ1-5
CDR3 DNA: TGTGCCAGCAGTTACGCGGGAAGGAGTTCACCCCTCCACTTT; CDR3 protein: CASSYAGRSSPLHF; V gene: TRBV6-2/TRBV6-3; clone size: NA; D gene: NA; J gene: TRBJ1-6
CDR3 DNA: TGTGCCAGCAGCACGGGCCCTAGCTCTGGGGCCAACGTCCTGACTTTC; CDR3 protein: CASSTGPSSGANVLTF; V gene: TRBV5-6; clone size: NA; D gene: NA; J gene: TRBJ2-6
CDR3 DNA: TGTGCCAGCAGCCGAGAGGTCCGCGGGGCCTCCTACGAGCAGTACTTC; CDR3 protein: CASSREVRGASYEQYF; V gene: TRBV3-1/TRBV3-2; clone size: NA; D gene: NA; J gene: TRBJ2-7
CDR3 DNA: TGTGCCAGCAGTGTCCGGCGGGGTGTTTACGAGCAGTACTTC; CDR3 protein: CASSVRRGVYEQYF; V gene: TRBV2; clone size: few; D gene: NA; J gene: TRBJ2-7
CDR3 DNA: TGTGCCAGCAGTCGGGACAGGGGGAGCTCCTACGAGCAGTACTTC; CDR3 protein: CASSRDRGSSYEQYF; V gene: TRBV2; clone size: NA; D gene: TRBD1; J gene: TRBJ2-7
CDR3 DNA: TGCGCCAGCAGCCTACAGTGGTTCTGGCTTCAGTACTTC; CDR3 protein: CASSLQWFWLQYF; V gene: TRBV10-1; clone size: NA; D gene: NA; J gene: TRBJ2-4
CDR3 DNA: TGTGCCAGCAGCCAGGGGACAGGGGTCGACTATGGCTACACCTTC; CDR3 protein: CASSQGTGVDYGYTF; V gene: TRBV14; clone size: NA; D gene: TRBD1; J gene: TRBJ1-2
CDR3 DNA: TGTGCCAGCAGTTACTCGATATCGACTGGCACCGGGGAGCTGTTTTTT; CDR3 protein: CASSYSISTGTGELFF; V gene: TRBV6-6; clone size: NA; D gene: NA; J gene: TRBJ2-2
CDR3 DNA: TGTGCCAGCGGTATACCCCGACAGGGCACTGAAGCTTTCTTT; CDR3 protein: CASGIPRQGTEAFF; V gene: TRBV28; clone size: NA; D gene: TRBD1; J gene: TRBJ1-1
CDR3 DNA: TGTGCCAGCAGCCATCGCGCAACAGGGAGCACTGAAGCTTTCTTT; CDR3 protein: CASSHRATGSTEAFF; V gene: TRBV7-2; clone size: NA; D gene: NA; J gene: TRBJ1-1
CDR3 DNA: TGTGCCAGCAGCTTAGGGGTAGCGGGGGGTACCACAGATACGCAGTATTTT; CDR3 protein: CASSLGVAGGTTDTQYF; V gene: TRBV7-2; clone size: few; D gene: TRBD2; J gene: TRBJ2-3
CDR3 DNA: TGTGCTAGTGGTTTGGGTACTGACACAGGGGGTTACGGAGCTTTCTTT; CDR3 protein: CASGLGTDTGGYGAFF; V gene: TRBV12-5; clone size: NA; D gene: TRBD1; J gene: TRBJ1-1
CDR3 DNA: TGTGCCAGCAGCCGCGGGGACGGGATTCAGGGAGATACGCAGTATTTT; CDR3 protein: CASSRGDGIQGDTQYF; V gene: TRBV11-3; clone size: NA; D gene: NA; J gene: TRBJ2-3
CDR3 DNA: TGTGCCAGCAGCGAGGGCTCAAGGGGTAACACTGAAGCTTTCTTT; CDR3 protein: CASSEGSRGNTEAFF; V gene: TRBV11-2; clone size: NA; D gene: NA; J gene: TRBJ1-1
CDR3 DNA: TGTGCCAGCAGCGTATTAGAACCGCGGGGCAATGAGCAGTTCTTC; CDR3 protein: CASSVLEPRGNEQFF; V gene: TRBV9; clone size: NA; D gene: NA; J gene: TRBJ2-1
CDR3 DNA: TGTGCCGCACACCGGGAATCCGGCGAAAAACTGTTTTTT; CDR3 protein: CAAHRESGEKLFF; V gene: TRBV2; clone size: few; D gene: NA; J gene: TRBJ1-4
CDR3 DNA: TGTGCCAGCAGCCGCGAGGGTGGATCTGGCTACACCTTC; CDR3 protein: CASSREGGSGYTF; V gene: TRBV6-5; clone size: NA; D gene: NA; J gene: TRBJ1-2
CDR3 DNA: TGTGCCAGCAGCACGGTGGGGGTGAGCAATCAGCCCCAGCATTTT; CDR3 protein: CASSTVGVSNQPQHF; V gene: TRBV5-5; clone size: NA; D gene: NA; J gene: TRBJ1-5
CDR3 DNA: TGTGCCAGTAGTATCGATGGAGGGGGACAAGAGACCCAGTACTTC; CDR3 protein: CASSIDGGGQETQYF; V gene: TRBV19; clone size: few; D gene: NA; J gene: TRBJ2-5
CDR3 DNA: TGTGCCAGCAGCTTGGAAGAGGGGGCCAGCTATGGCTACACCTTC; CDR3 protein: CASSLEEGASYGYTF; V gene: TRBV5-6; clone size: NA; D gene: TRBD1; J gene: TRBJ1-2
CDR3 DNA: TGCGCCAGCAGCGCCCCCGACGGAGAAAACATTCAGTACTTC; CDR3 protein: CASSAPDGENIQYF; V gene: TRBV5-1; clone size: NA; D gene: NA; J gene: TRBJ2-4
CDR3 DNA: TGTGCCAGCAGCCAAGATTTGGCTAGCGGGTTGAACACCGGGGAGCTGTTTTTT; CDR3 protein: CASSQDLASGLNTGELFF; V gene: TRBV4-2; clone size: once; D gene: TRBD2; J gene: TRBJ2-2
CDR3 DNA: TGTGCCACCAGTGATTTCCGGGTGACAGATACGCAGTATTTT; CDR3 protein: CATSDFRVTDTQYF; V gene: TRBV24-1; clone size: NA; D gene: NA; J gene: TRBJ2-3
CDR3 DNA: TGTGCCAGTAGTTTACAGGGGGCGACTGGCTACACCTTC; CDR3 protein: CASSLQGATGYTF; V gene: TRBV19; clone size: NA; D gene: TRBD1; J gene: TRBJ1-2
CDR3 DNA: TGTGCCAGCTCACCACGAGGGAGCAACACTGAAGCTTTCTTT; CDR3 protein: CASSPRGSNTEAFF; V gene: TRBV18; clone size: NA; D gene: NA; J gene: TRBJ1-1
CDR3 DNA: TGCGCCAGCAGCCAAGGTAGCCTATACGAGCAGTACTTC; CDR3 protein: CASSQGSLYEQYF; V gene: TRBV4-3; clone size: NA; D gene: NA; J gene: TRBJ2-7
CDR3 DNA: TGTGCCAGCAGCTTAGGCTGGGGGGGCACTGAAGCTTTCTTT; CDR3 protein: CASSLGWGGTEAFF; V gene: TRBV11-2; clone size: NA; D gene: NA; J gene: TRBJ1-1
CDR3 DNA: TGTGCCAGCAGTGGAACAGGGAGGGGGAACACTGAAGCTTTCTTT; CDR3 protein: CASSGTGRGNTEAFF; V gene: TRBV27; clone size: once; D gene: NA; J gene: TRBJ1-1
CDR3 DNA: TGTGCCAGCAGCCCAGATCCAATGATCTACAATGAGCAGTTCTTC; CDR3 protein: CASSPDPMIYNEQFF; V gene: TRBV5-4; clone size: NA; D gene: NA; J gene: TRBJ2-1
CDR3 DNA: TGTGCCAGCAGCTTAGAGTTTGGTCTAGGGGGGGGCAATGAGCAGTTCTTC; CDR3 protein: CASSLEFGLGGGNEQFF; V gene: TRBV11-2; clone size: once; D gene: NA; J gene: TRBJ2-1
CDR3 DNA: TGTGCCAGCTCACCATTGACAGGGGACACCGGGGAGCTGTTTTTT; CDR3 protein: CASSPLTGDTGELFF; V gene: TRBV18; clone size: NA; D gene: TRBD1; J gene: TRBJ2-2
CDR3 DNA: TGTGCCAGCTCAAAGTTTGCAGGGATCAATGAGCAGTTCTTC; CDR3 protein: CASSKFAGINEQFF; V gene: TRBV18; clone size: NA; D gene: NA; J gene: TRBJ2-1
CDR3 DNA: TGTGCCTGGAGTAGGCGACGGGATGAAAAACTGTTTTTT; CDR3 protein: CAWSRRRDEKLFF; V gene: TRBV30; clone size: once; D gene: NA; J gene: TRBJ1-4
CDR3 DNA: TGTGCCAGCAGCTTATACCAACGTGGGGGGACCGGGGAGCTGTTTTTT; CDR3 protein: CASSLYQRGGTGELFF; V gene: TRBV5-6; clone size: NA; D gene: NA; J gene: TRBJ2-2
CDR3 DNA: TGTGCCAGCAGCCGGGACGGAAACTATGGCTACACCTTC; CDR3 protein: CASSRDGNYGYTF; V gene: TRBV27; clone size: NA; D gene: NA; J gene: TRBJ1-2
CDR3 DNA: TGTGCCAGCAGGTCGCGGCGCCTAGGGGAGACCCAGTACTTC; CDR3 protein: CASRSRRLGETQYF; V gene: TRBV27; clone size: NA; D gene: NA; J gene: TRBJ2-5
CDR3 DNA: TGTGCCAGCAGTTTTGAGGGACTAGGATCAGATACGCAGTATTTT; CDR3 protein: CASSFEGLGSDTQYF; V gene: TRBV28; clone size: once; D gene: TRBD2; J gene: TRBJ2-3
CDR3 DNA: TGTGCCAGCAGTTACCCCCATAATCAGAGGAAACTGTTTTTT; CDR3 protein: CASSYPHNQRKLFF; V gene: TRBV6-2/TRBV6-3; clone size: NA; D gene: NA; J gene: TRBJ1-4
CDR3 DNA: TGTGCCAGTAGTCACACAACCACAGATACGCAGTATTTT; CDR3 protein: CASSHTTTDTQYF; V gene: TRBV19; clone size: NA; D gene: NA; J gene: TRBJ2-3
CDR3 DNA: TGCGCCAGCAGCGCGGCCGGGACAGGGGCAGAGGGCTACACCTTC; CDR3 protein: CASSAAGTGAEGYTF; V gene: TRBV5-1; clone size: NA; D gene: TRBD1; J gene: TRBJ1-2
CDR3 DNA: TGCAGCGTCCACCCGACGGGCGGGTACCAAGAGACCCAGTACTTC; CDR3 protein: CSVHPTGGYQETQYF; V gene: TRBV29-1; clone size: NA; D gene: NA; J gene: TRBJ2-5
CDR3 DNA: TGTGCCAGCAGCCAATCGGAGGGACAAGGCTACACCTTC; CDR3 protein: CASSQSEGQGYTF; V gene: TRBV14; clone size: NA; D gene: NA; J gene: TRBJ1-2
CDR3 DNA: TGTGCCAGCAGTTATTCTACAGGGGACCAAGAGACCCAGTACTTC; CDR3 protein: CASSYSTGDQETQYF; V gene: TRBV6-2/TRBV6-3; clone size: NA; D gene: TRBD1; J gene: TRBJ2-5
CDR3 DNA: TGTGCCAGCAGCTTAACGGGGGGAGGGACTTCGATTCAGTACTTC; CDR3 protein: CASSLTGGGTSIQYF; V gene: TRBV7-6; clone size: NA; D gene: TRBD2; J gene: TRBJ2-4
CDR3 DNA: TGTGCCAGCAGCTCCCAGCGGGAGAGGTCGGGCACAGATACGCAGTATTTT; CDR3 protein: CASSSQRERSGTDTQYF; V gene: TRBV7-9; clone size: NA; D gene: TRBD2; J gene: TRBJ2-3
CDR3 DNA: TGTGCCAGCTCACCAGGGAGGGTCGGGGCCTACGAGCAGTACTTC; CDR3 protein: CASSPGRVGAYEQYF; V gene: TRBV18; clone size: NA; D gene: TRBD2; J gene: TRBJ2-7
CDR3 DNA: TGTGCCAGCAGCGTAGCGAGAGGACGGAGGAATTCACCCCTCCACTTT; CDR3 protein: CASSVARGRRNSPLHF; V gene: TRBV9; clone size: NA; D gene: NA; J gene: TRBJ1-6
CDR3 DNA: TGCGCCAGCAGCTCCTCGACTAGCGTCTCCGGGGAGCTGTTTTTT; CDR3 protein: CASSSSTSVSGELFF; V gene: TRBV4-3; clone size: NA; D gene: TRBD2; J gene: TRBJ2-2
CDR3 DNA: TGTGCCAGCAGCTTAGACGAAGAGACCCAGTACTTC; CDR3 protein: CASSLDEETQYF; V gene: TRBV7-2; clone size: NA; D gene: NA; J gene: TRBJ2-5
CDR3 DNA: TGTGCCACCAGTGGCTCCCCTGGGGAGGCTAACTATGGCTACACCTTC; CDR3 protein: CATSGSPGEANYGYTF; V gene: TRBV24-1; clone size: NA; D gene: NA; J gene: TRBJ1-2
CDR3 DNA: TGTGCCAGCAGCTTAGGAGAAGGGATAGGGGGCTACACCTTC; CDR3 protein: CASSLGEGIGGYTF; V gene: TRBV7-2; clone size: NA; D gene: NA; J gene: TRBJ1-2